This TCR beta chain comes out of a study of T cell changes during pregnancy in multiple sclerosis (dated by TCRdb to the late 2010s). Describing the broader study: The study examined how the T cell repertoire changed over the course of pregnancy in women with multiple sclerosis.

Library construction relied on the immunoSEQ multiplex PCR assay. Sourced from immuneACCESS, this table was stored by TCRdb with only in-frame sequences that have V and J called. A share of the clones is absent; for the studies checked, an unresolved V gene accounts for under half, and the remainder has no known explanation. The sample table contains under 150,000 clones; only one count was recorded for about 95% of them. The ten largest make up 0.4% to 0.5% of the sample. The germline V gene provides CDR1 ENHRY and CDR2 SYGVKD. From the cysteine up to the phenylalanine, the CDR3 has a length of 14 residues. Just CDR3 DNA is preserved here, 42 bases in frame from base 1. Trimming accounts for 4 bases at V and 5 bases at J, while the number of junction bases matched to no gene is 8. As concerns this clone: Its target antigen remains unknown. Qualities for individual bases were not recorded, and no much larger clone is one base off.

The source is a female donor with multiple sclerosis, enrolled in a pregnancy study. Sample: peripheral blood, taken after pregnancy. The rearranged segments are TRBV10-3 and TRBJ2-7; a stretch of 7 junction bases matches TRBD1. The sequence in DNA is TGTGCCATCAGTGGCCCGGGACAGACTCACGAGCAGTACTTC. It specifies CAISGPGQTHEQYF.